The T cell receptor beta chain described here comes from a study of T-cell reconstitution after alpha-beta-depleted transplantation in children. The CDR3 contains 15 residues. Germline V gene sequence: CDR1 SGHRS, CDR2 YFSETQ. Trimming took off 1 base at V and 0 bases at J, with 10 bases between the two ends. Study outcomes and limitations: Some patients owed their high day-60 TCRbeta diversity to surviving recipient T cells and thymic progenitors. One year post-transplant, T-cell counts and diversity were largely derived from T cells produced anew. About two months after transplant, alpha-beta T cells reportedly came from several hundred expanded graft clones.

This clonotype was observed at least ten times. Its antigen remains unidentified. Unique molecular identifiers were used to barcode this TCRbeta library. Using its own MiXCR run on the PCR reads, TCRdb lists one record per CDR3 protein. The repertoire has 140,000 to 150,000 distinct CDR3 sequences, 8.8% of them found once; the top ten carry 15% to 20%. The chain links TRBV5-1 to TRBJ1-1; maybe TRBD1 (5 bases). The sequences come from PBMCs, mostly from graft donor cells, collected 180 days after TCRalphabeta/CD19-depleted stem cell transplant. This sequence originates from a female patient aged 2-15 years who had a stem cell transplant for congenital amegakaryocytic thrombocytopenia, so the T cells may come from the graft donor. The CDR3 sequence is CASSLNWGVNTEAFF. The CDR3 coding sequence is TGCGCCAGCAGCTTGAACTGGGGGGTGAACACTGAAGCTTTCTTT.